These T cell receptor beta chains were read from a single sample in a study of Ad26.COV2.S vaccination and SARS-CoV-2 variants. Only in-frame clones appear in the TCRdb table, and some are missing; sequencing was by immunoSEQ multiplex PCR. The sample holds over 350,000 clones; approximately 86% are singletons and the top ten take under 3.5%. Material: peripheral blood, obtained in a trial of Ad26.COV2.S vaccine versus placebo. These receptors came from a person between 18 and 65 years old who received the Ad26.COV2.S COVID-19 vaccine or a placebo. Each CDR3 is given with its conserved first and last residue. A D gene is named only where the DNA matches it firmly. A row's size may be missing; if present it is once, few, many or a size class.

v_gene	d_gene	abundance	j_gene	CDR3nt	CDR3aa
TRBV27	-	-	TRBJ2-7	TGTGCCAGCAGTTCATCCGACAGCTCCTACGAGCAGTACTTC	CASSSSDSSYEQYF
TRBV3-1/TRBV3-2	TRBD2	-	TRBJ2-3	TGTGCCAGCAGCCAAGATCTAGCGGGGGTGTTGACAGATACGCAGTATTTT	CASSQDLAGVLTDTQYF
TRBV21-1	-	-	TRBJ2-1	TGTGCCAGCAGCAAAGGATTTACGGGACAGGGGGATGAGCAGTTCTTC	CASSKGFTGQGDEQFF
TRBV6-6	-	few	TRBJ1-4	TGTGCCAGCAGTTACAGTTCAGGAGAAAAACTGTTTTTT	CASSYSSGEKLFF
TRBV5-1	-	-	TRBJ1-1	TGCGCCAGCAGCTGGGACATCTTCAACACTGAAGCTTTCTTT	CASSWDIFNTEAFF
TRBV4-1	-	-	TRBJ1-5	TGCGCCAGCAGCCAAGATTTAAGTATTCGGAGCAATCAGCCCCAGCATTTT	CASSQDLSIRSNQPQHF
TRBV4-1	-	-	TRBJ1-1	TGCGCCAGCAGCCAAGTCGGGTGGGGCCGAGCTTTCTTT	CASSQVGWGRAFF
TRBV5-8	-	-	TRBJ1-3	TGTGCCAGCAGACGTATCCTTTCTGGAAACACCATATATTTT	CASRRILSGNTIYF
TRBV29-1	-	-	TRBJ2-5	TGCAGCGTTGGACCCCGACTCCAAGAGACCCAGTACTTC	CSVGPRLQETQYF
TRBV5-1	-	-	TRBJ2-1	TGCGCCAGCAGCCCCCCCGACAGGGAGCAGTTCTTC	CASSPPDREQFF
TRBV11-2	-	-	TRBJ1-4	TGTGCCAGCAGCTTAGACTGGGGGGATAATGAAAAACTGTTTTTT	CASSLDWGDNEKLFF
TRBV1	-	-	TRBJ1-2	TGCACCAGCAGCCAAGGGGGGGCAGGAACTGGTGGCTACACCTTC	CTSSQGGAGTGGYTF
TRBV4-2	-	-	TRBJ1-2	TGTGCCAGCAGCCATCGGTCGTTATATGGCTACACCTTC	CASSHRSLYGYTF
TRBV30	TRBD1	-	TRBJ2-7	TGTGCCTGGAGTCCTGGGACAGCATACGAGCAGTACTTC	CAWSPGTAYEQYF
TRBV30	-	-	TRBJ2-1	TGTGCCTGGAGCCGACAGAGAGCATACAATGAGCAGTTCTTC	CAWSRQRAYNEQFF
TRBV18	TRBD1	-	TRBJ1-2	TGTGCCAGCTCACCACCGGGACAGGGGAACTATGGCTACACCTTC	CASSPPGQGNYGYTF
TRBV7-9	TRBD1	-	TRBJ1-5	TGTGCCAGCACCGACGGGACAGTTATCAATCAGCCCCAGCATTTT	CASTDGTVINQPQHF
TRBV29-1	-	-	TRBJ2-5	TGCAGCGTTGAAGAGCCCATCGGGAAGTACTTC	CSVEEPIGKYF
TRBV4-1	-	-	TRBJ1-2	TGCGCCAGCAGCCTCCCTAACCCCGGACTGGGAGGCTACACCTTC	CASSLPNPGLGGYTF
TRBV10-3	-	-	TRBJ2-7	TGTGCCATCAGTGAGGCTACAGAGAAGTACGAGCAGTACTTC	CAISEATEKYEQYF
TRBV11-2	-	-	TRBJ2-7	TGTGCCAGCAGCCCCTCTGGTCTCGAGCAGTACTTC	CASSPSGLEQYF
TRBV5-1	-	-	TRBJ2-7	TGCGCCAGCAGCGAGGACACAGACTACGAGCAGTACTTC	CASSEDTDYEQYF
TRBV5-1	-	-	TRBJ2-1	TGCGCCAGCAGCCCGGTTTTGGGATCCAATGAGCAGTTCTTC	CASSPVLGSNEQFF
TRBV6-5	TRBD1	-	TRBJ1-1	TGTGCCAGCAGTCCTCCGGGGACAGGGGTAGGCGAAGCTTTCTTT	CASSPPGTGVGEAFF
TRBV6-5	-	-	TRBJ2-3	TGTGCCAGCAGTTACCCTTCCACAGATACGCAGTATTTT	CASSYPSTDTQYF
TRBV11-2	-	-	TRBJ1-3	TGTGCCAGCAGCCTCATACGGGCGGCTGGAAACACCATATATTTT	CASSLIRAAGNTIYF
TRBV4-1	TRBD1	-	TRBJ1-2	TGCGCCAGCAGCCAAGACGCCGGGACAGGGAGCGCGAGTATCGTCTATGGCTACACCTTC	CASSQDAGTGSASIVYGYTF
TRBV18	TRBD1	-	TRBJ2-7	TGTGCCAGCTCACCACCGAATCCGACAGGGCTCTCCTACGAGCAGTACTTC	CASSPPNPTGLSYEQYF
TRBV5-1	-	-	TRBJ2-2	TGCGCCAGCAGCTTGACAGTCACCGGGGAGCTGTTTTTT	CASSLTVTGELFF
TRBV6-5	-	-	TRBJ2-6	TGTGCCAGCATCCTGGCGGGCTCTGGGGCCAACGTCCTGACTTTC	CASILAGSGANVLTF
TRBV19	TRBD1	once	TRBJ1-2	TGTGCCAGTAGTATGGGGAGGACAGGGGCCTATGGCTACACCTTC	CASSMGRTGAYGYTF
TRBV2	-	-	TRBJ1-6	TGTGCCAGCACCAGTGACCTCCGGACTACCCTCCACTTT	CASTSDLRTTLHF
TRBV5-5	TRBD1	-	TRBJ1-5	TGTGCCAGCAGCTTAGGACAGGGGTCTTATAGCAATCAGCCCCAGCATTTT	CASSLGQGSYSNQPQHF
TRBV24-1	TRBD2	-	TRBJ2-3	TGTGCCACCAGTGATCCGACTCTAGCGGGGGTTAACACAGATACGCAGTATTTT	CATSDPTLAGVNTDTQYF
TRBV30	TRBD1	-	TRBJ1-1	TGTGCCTGGGACCACGGGACAGGGCGATACACTGAAGCTTTCTTT	CAWDHGTGRYTEAFF
TRBV7-9	-	-	TRBJ2-1	TGTGCCAGCAGTCTGGGACCAAACAATGAGCAGTTCTTC	CASSLGPNNEQFF
TRBV3-1/TRBV3-2	-	-	TRBJ2-7	TGTGCCAGCAGCCAACGCGGGGGCCACTACGAGCAGTACTTC	CASSQRGGHYEQYF
TRBV7-9	-	-	TRBJ2-7	TGTGCCAGCAGCCCAACTAAGTCCGGGGAAACAGAATACGAGCAGTACTTC	CASSPTKSGETEYEQYF
TRBV6-2/TRBV6-3	-	-	TRBJ1-2	TGTGCCAGCAGTTACCGGTCACGGACCTTCTATGGCTACACCTTC	CASSYRSRTFYGYTF
TRBV3-1/TRBV3-2	TRBD1	-	TRBJ2-2	TGTGCCAGCAGCGAAGAGGGACAGGGGACCACCGGGGAGCTGTTTTTT	CASSEEGQGTTGELFF
TRBV5-1	-	-	TRBJ1-3	TGCGCCAACCAGGGAGGTAGAAACACCATATATTTT	CANQGGRNTIYF
TRBV12-3/TRBV12-4	-	-	TRBJ2-7	TGTGCCAGCAGTTTTGGGGGGCCCTACGAGCAGTACTTC	CASSFGGPYEQYF
TRBV18	-	-	TRBJ1-1	TGTGCCAGCTCACCAAGCTTGAACACTGAAGCTTTCTTT	CASSPSLNTEAFF
TRBV7-2	-	-	TRBJ1-6	TGTGCCAGCAGCCCTGATGGTCGGGAGAATTCACCCCTCCACTTT	CASSPDGRENSPLHF
TRBV5-1	TRBD1	-	TRBJ2-1	TGCGCCAGCAGCTGGGACCGGACAGGGCGGGTCAATGAGCAGTTCTTC	CASSWDRTGRVNEQFF